Sequencing of this T cell receptor beta chain was carried out in a study of T cell responses to AZD1222 COVID-19 vaccine. Points from the study as a whole: It should be noted that donors were predominantly white British and more often female, and clonal diversity was possibly underestimated. Only after the peak T cell response were repertoires sampled. Reportedly, nearly half of unique spike TCRs recognized epitopes outside B.1.351/B.1.1.7 mutations.

Some second doses came at about 4 weeks and others at about 12 weeks; these were pooled. Worth noting for this clone: Its antigen is undetermined.

The CDR3 contains 14 residues. Trimming took off 2 bases at V and 2 bases at J, with 9 bases between the two ends. The V gene's germline CDR1 is MNHNS and CDR2 SASEGT. TCRdb keeps only in-frame clones here, not all; method: immunoSEQ multiplex PCR. The table lists about 120,000 clones, approximately 94% of them singletons. This specimen consisted of peripheral blood, obtained 28 days after the second AZD1222 dose. This receptor was identified in an adult who received the AZD1222 COVID-19 vaccine. This chain links TRBV6-1 with TRBJ1-1; D remains ambiguous. CDR3 sequence (DNA): TGTGCCAGCAGTGAACGCCTCAGAAACACTGAAGCTTTCTTT. Translation gives CASSERLRNTEAFF.